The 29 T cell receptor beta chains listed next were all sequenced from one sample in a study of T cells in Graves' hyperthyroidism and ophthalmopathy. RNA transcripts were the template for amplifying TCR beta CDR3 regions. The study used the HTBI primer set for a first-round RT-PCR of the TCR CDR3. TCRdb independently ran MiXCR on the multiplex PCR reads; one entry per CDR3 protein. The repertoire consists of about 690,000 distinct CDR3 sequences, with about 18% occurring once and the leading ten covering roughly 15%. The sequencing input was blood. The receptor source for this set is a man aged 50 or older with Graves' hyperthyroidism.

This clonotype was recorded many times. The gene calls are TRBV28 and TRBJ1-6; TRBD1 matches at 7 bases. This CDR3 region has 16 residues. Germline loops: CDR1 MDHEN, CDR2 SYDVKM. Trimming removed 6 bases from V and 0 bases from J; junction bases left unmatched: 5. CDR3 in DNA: TGTGCCAGCAGCACAGGGGTTGGCTCCTATAATTCACCCCTCCACTTT. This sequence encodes CASSTGVGSYNSPLHF.

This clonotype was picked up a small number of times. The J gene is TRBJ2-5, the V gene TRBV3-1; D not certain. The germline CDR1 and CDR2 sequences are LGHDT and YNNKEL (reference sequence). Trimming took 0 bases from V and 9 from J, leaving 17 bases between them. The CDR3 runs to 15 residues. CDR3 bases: TGTGCCAGCAGCCAAGATCTCAGCGAGGCTCGAGCCCAGTACTTC. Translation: CASSQDLSEARAQYF.

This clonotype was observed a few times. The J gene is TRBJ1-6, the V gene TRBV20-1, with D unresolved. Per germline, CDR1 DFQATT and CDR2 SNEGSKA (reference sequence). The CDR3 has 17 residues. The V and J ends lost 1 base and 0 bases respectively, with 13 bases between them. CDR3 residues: CSARVGQTSSYNSPLHF. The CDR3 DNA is TGCAGTGCTAGAGTGGGCCAAACTAGCTCCTATAATTCACCCCTCCACTTT.

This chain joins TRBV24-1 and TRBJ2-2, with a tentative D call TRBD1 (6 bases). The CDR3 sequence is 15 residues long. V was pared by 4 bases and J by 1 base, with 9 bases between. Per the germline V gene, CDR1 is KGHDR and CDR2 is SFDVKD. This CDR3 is CATSDSTGNTGELFF. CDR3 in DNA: TGTGCCACCAGTGACTCGACAGGGAACACCGGGGAGCTGTTTTTT.

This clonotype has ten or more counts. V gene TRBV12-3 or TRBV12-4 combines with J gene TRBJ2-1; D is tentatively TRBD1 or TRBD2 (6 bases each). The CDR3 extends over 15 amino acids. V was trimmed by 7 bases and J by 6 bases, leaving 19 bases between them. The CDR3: CASTISRGRSNEQFF. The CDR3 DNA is TGTGCCAGCACCATAAGCCGGGGGCGAAGCAATGAGCAGTTCTTC.

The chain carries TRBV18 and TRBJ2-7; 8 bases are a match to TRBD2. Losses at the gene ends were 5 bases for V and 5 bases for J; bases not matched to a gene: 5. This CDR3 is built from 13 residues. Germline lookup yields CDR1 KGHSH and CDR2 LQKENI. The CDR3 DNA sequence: TGTGCCAGCTCAACGGGAGGGATCGACGAGCAGTACTTC. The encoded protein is CASSTGGIDEQYF.

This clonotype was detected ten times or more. In nucleotides, the CDR3 is TGTGCCAGCAGTTCGTCCTCTTCCGGGACTAGCGGGAGCAGGGATACGCAGTATTTT. Protein: CASSSSSSGTSGSRDTQYF. V gene TRBV28 combines with J gene TRBJ2-3; 14 bases agree with TRBD2. This CDR3 comprises 19 residues. Trimming at V came to 4 bases and at J to 6 bases, leaving 15 bases not matched to a gene. Germline values: CDR1 MDHEN, CDR2 SYDVKM.

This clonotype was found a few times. In nucleotides, the CDR3 is TGTGCCAGCAGCTTGGAGACGGGAACCAGGAAGACCCAGTACTTC. It specifies CASSLETGTRKTQYF. The chain couples TRBV5-6 to TRBJ2-5; a possible D gene is TRBD2 (5 bases). Germline CDR1 is SGHDT and CDR2 is YYEEEE. Trimming left V 0 bases short and J 6 bases short, with 15 bases between. This CDR3 contains 15 residues.

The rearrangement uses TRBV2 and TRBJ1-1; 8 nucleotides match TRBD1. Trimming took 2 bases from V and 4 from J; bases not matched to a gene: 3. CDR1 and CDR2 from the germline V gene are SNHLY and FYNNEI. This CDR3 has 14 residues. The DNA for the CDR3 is TGTGCCAGCAGTGAACCCCAGGGGGCCACTGAAGCTTTCTTT. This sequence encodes CASSEPQGATEAFF. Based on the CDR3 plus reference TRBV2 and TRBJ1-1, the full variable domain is EPEVTQTPSHQVTQMGQEVILRCVPISNHLYFYWYRQILGQKVEFLVSFYNNEISEKSEIFDDQFSVERPDGSNFTLKIRSTKLEDSAMYFCASSEPQGATEAFFGQGTRLTVV.

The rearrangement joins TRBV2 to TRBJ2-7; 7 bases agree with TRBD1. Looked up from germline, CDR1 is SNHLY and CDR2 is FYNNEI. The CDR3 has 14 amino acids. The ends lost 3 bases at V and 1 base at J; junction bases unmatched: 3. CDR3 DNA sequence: TGTGCCAGCAGTGACCCGGGACAGTCCTACGAGCAGTACTTC. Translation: CASSDPGQSYEQYF.

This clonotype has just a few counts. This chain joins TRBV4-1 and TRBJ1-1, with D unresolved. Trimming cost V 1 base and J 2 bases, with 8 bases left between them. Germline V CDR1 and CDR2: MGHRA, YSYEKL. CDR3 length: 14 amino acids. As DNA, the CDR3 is TGCGCCAGCAGCCAAGGTCGGACCAACACTGAAGCTTTCTTT. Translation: CASSQGRTNTEAFF.

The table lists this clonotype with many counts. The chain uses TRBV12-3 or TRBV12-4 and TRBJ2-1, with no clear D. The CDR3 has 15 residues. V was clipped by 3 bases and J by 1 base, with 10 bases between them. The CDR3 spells CASSLVQVSYNEQFF. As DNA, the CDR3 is TGTGCCAGCAGTTTGGTCCAGGTTTCCTACAATGAGCAGTTCTTC.

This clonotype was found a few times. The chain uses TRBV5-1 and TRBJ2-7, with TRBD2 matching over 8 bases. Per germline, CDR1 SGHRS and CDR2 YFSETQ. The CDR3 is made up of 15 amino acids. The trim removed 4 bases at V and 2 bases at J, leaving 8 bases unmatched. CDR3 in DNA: TGCGCCAGCAGCACCCGGGGGGGGAAGACCTACGAGCAGTACTTC. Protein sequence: CASSTRGGKTYEQYF.

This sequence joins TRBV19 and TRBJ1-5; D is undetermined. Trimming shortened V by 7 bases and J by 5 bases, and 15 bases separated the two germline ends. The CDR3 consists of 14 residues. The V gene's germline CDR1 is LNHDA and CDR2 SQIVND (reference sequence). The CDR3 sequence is CASTSDDGYQPQHF. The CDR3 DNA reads TGTGCCAGTACCTCAGACGACGGTTATCAGCCCCAGCATTTT.

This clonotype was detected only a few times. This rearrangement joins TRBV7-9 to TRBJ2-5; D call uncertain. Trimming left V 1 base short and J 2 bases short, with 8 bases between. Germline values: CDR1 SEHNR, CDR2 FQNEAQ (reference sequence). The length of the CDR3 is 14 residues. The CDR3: CASSLGEVQETQYF. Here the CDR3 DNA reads TGTGCCAGCAGCTTAGGTGAAGTTCAAGAGACCCAGTACTTC.

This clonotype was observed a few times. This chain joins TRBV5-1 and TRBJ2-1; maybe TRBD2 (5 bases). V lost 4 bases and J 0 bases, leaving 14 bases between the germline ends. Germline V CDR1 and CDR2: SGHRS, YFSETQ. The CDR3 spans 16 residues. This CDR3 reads CASSPRTAGSYNEQFF. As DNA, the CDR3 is TGCGCCAGCAGCCCAAGGACGGCGGGCTCCTACAATGAGCAGTTCTTC.

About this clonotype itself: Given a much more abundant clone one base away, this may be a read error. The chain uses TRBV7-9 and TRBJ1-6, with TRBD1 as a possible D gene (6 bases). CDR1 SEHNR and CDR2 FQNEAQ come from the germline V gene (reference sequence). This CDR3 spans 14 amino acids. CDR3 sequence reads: CASSRGQFNSPFHF. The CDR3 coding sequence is TGTGCCAGCAGCAGAGGACAGTTTAATTCACCCTTCCACTTT.

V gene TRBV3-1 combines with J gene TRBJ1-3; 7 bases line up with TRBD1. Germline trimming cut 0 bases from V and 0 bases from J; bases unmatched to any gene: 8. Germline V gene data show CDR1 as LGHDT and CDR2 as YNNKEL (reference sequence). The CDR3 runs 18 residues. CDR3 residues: CASSQDGGQRYSGNTIYF. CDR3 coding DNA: TGTGCCAGCAGCCAAGATGGGGGACAGCGATACTCTGGAAACACCATATATTTT.

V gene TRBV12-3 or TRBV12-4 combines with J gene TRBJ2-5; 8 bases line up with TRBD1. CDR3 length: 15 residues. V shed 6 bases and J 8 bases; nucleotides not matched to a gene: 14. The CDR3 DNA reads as TGTGCCAGCAGCTCCTTAGGACAGGGTGGGGAAACCCAGTACTTC. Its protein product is CASSSLGQGGETQYF.

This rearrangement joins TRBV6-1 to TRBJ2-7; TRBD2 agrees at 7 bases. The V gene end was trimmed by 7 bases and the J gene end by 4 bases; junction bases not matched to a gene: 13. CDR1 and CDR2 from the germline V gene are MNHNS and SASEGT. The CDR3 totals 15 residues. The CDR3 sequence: CASTPPTSDGYEQYF. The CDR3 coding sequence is TGTGCCAGCACGCCCCCTACTAGCGATGGATACGAGCAGTACTTC.

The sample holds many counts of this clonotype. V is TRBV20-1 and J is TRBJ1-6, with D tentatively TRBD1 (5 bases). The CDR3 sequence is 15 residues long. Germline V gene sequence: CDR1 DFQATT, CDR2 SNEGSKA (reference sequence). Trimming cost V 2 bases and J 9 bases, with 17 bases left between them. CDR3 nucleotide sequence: TGCAGTGCTAGAATTTTGGGCAGGGACGGTTCACCCCTCCACTTT. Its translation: CSARILGRDGSPLHF.

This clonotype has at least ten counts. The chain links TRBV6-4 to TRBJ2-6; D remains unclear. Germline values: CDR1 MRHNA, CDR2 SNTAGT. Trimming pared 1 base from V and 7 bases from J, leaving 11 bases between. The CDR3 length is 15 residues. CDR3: CASSDFAVSANVLTF. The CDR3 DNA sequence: TGTGCCAGCAGTGACTTTGCTGTCAGCGCCAACGTCCTGACTTTC.

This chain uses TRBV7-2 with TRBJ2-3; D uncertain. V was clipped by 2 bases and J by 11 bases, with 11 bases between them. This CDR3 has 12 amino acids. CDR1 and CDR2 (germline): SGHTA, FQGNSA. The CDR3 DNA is TGTGCCAGCAGCTTATGGCCGTCGGAGCAGTATTTT. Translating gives CASSLWPSEQYF.

The CDR3 sequence: CASSPPGARTGELFF. DNA of the CDR3: TGTGCCAGCTCACCACCGGGGGCGCGGACCGGGGAGCTGTTTTTT. The V and J genes are TRBV18 and TRBJ2-2; TRBD1 is a possible D gene (6 bases). The CDR3 has 15 residues. The ends were cut back, 0 bases at V and 5 bases at J, with 10 bases in the middle. Germline V gene lookup returns CDR1 KGHSH and CDR2 LQKENI.

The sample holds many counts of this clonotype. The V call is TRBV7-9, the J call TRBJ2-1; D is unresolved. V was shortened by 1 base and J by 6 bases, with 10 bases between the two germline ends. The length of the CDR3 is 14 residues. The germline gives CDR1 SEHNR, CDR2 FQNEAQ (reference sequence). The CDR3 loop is CASSLGGGANEQFF. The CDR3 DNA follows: TGTGCCAGCAGCTTAGGGGGTGGCGCCAATGAGCAGTTCTTC. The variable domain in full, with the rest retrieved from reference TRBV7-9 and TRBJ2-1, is DTGVSQNPRHKITKRGQNVTFRCDPISEHNRLYWYRQTLGQGPEFLTYFQNEAQLEKSRLLSDRFSAERPKGSFSTLEIQRTEQGDSAMYLCASSLGGGANEQFFGPGTRLTVL.

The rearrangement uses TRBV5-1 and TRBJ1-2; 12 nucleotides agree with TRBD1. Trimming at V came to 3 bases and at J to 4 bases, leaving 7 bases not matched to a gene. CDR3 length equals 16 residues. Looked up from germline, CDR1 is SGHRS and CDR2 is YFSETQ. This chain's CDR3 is CASSYPGQGAFYGYTF. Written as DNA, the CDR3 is TGCGCCAGCAGCTACCCGGGACAGGGGGCGTTCTATGGCTACACCTTC.

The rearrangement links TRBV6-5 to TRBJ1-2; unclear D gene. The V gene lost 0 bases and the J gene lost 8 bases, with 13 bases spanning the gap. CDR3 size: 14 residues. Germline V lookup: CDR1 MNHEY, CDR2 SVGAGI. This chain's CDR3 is CASSYSIGSMGYTF. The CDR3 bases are TGTGCCAGCAGTTACTCGATAGGGTCGATGGGCTACACCTTC.

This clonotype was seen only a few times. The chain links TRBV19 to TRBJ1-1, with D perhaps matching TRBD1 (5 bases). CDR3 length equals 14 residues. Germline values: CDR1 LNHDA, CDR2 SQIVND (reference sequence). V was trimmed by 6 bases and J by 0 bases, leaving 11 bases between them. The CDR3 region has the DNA TGTGCCAGTAGACAAGGGACGTTGAACACTGAAGCTTTCTTT. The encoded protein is CASRQGTLNTEAFF.

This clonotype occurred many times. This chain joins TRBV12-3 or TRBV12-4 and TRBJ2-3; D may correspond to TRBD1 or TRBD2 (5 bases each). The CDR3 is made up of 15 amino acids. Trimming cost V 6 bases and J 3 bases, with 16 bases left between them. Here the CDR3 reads CASSQRGIMTDTQYF. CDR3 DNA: TGTGCCAGCAGCCAGAGGGGAATAATGACAGATACGCAGTATTTT.